This T cell receptor (beta chain) appears in the sequencing data of a study of OX40 agonist ivuxolimab in advanced cancers. The repertoire was sequenced with immunoSEQ multiplex PCR; TCRdb's copy has only in-frame clones and lacks some. The data hold roughly 48,000 clones, with approximately 84% observed a single time. A history of autoimmune disease or systemic immunosuppression excluded patients. After removal of 4 bases from V and 3 bases from J, the junction contained 6 bases not matched to a gene. CDR3 length: 15 amino acids. Germline-derived CDR1 and CDR2 are KGHSH and LQKENI. This TCR was sampled from an adult with an advanced solid tumor such as melanoma, head and neck, liver or kidney cancer. The source material was CD4+ or CD8+ T cells sorted from blood, sampled in a trial of the OX40 agonist ivuxolimab. The J gene is TRBJ1-5, the V gene TRBV18; TRBD1 matches at 7 bases. DNA for the CDR3: TGTGCCAGCTCACGACAGGGAAGGAACAATCAGCCCCAGCATTTT. Encoded protein: CASSRQGRNNQPQHF. Using reference TRBV18 and TRBJ1-5 for the parts outside the CDR3, the full variable domain is NAGVMQNPRHLVRRRGQEARLRCSPMKGHSHVYWYRQLPEEGLKFMVYLQKENIIDESGMPKERFSAEFPKEGPSILRIQQVVRGDSAAYFCASSRQGRNNQPQHFGDGTRLSIL.